What follows are 32 T cell receptor beta chains derived from one specimen sequenced in a study of cytomegalovirus exposure and HLA in healthy donors. Primers for the PCR totalled 60 Vbeta and 13 Jbeta. Clones were read by immunoSEQ multiplex PCR, and TCRdb kept only the in-frame ones, dropping some. This repertoire includes 100,000 to 150,000 clones. Sequencing was carried out using PBMCs. The receptors come from a woman aged 40 to 50 in good health and CMV-seropositive.

The chain recombines TRBV6-6 with TRBJ1-2; 8 positions match TRBD1. This CDR3 spans 12 amino acids. Germline lookup yields CDR1 MNHNY and CDR2 SVGAGI (reference sequence). The V segment lost 5 bases and the J segment 8 bases; nucleotides outside the gene matches: 4. CDR3 DNA: TGTGCCAGCAGTCTCCGGGACAGGGGCTACACCTTC. Its translation is CASSLRDRGYTF.

This chain joins TRBV15 and TRBJ1-5, with D uncertain. CDR3 length: 16 residues. CDR1 and CDR2 from the germline V gene are LNHNV and YYDKDF (reference sequence). Trimming cost V 1 base and J 7 bases, with 17 bases left between them. The CDR3 DNA follows: TGTGCCACCAGCAGAGGGAAGGAGGGTACAGCCCAGCCCCAGCATTTT. It specifies CATSRGKEGTAQPQHF.

V usage is TRBV2 and J usage is TRBJ2-7; D possibly corresponds to TRBD2 (5 bases). Germline lookup yields CDR1 SNHLY and CDR2 FYNNEI. The V end was cut by 8 bases, the J end by 5 bases, with 19 bases between. The CDR3 consists of 14 residues. In DNA, the CDR3 is TGTGCCAGCGGGAAGGACCACTACGGGGACGAGCAGTACTTC. Protein product: CASGKDHYGDEQYF.

The V call is TRBV30, the J call TRBJ1-1, with D maybe TRBD1 (5 bases). Germline assignment: CDR1 GTSNPN and CDR2 SVGIG (reference sequence). V lost 4 bases and J 11 bases, leaving 14 bases between the germline ends. The CDR3 runs 11 residues. CDR3 in amino acids: CAWKVAGLAFF. Here the CDR3 DNA reads TGTGCCTGGAAGGTGGCAGGGCTCGCTTTCTTT.

The rearrangement joins TRBV6-4 to TRBJ2-2, with 10 bases that match TRBD2. This CDR3 has 15 residues. The V gene end was trimmed by 4 bases and the J gene end by 5 bases; junction bases not matched to a gene: 4. Germline lookup yields CDR1 MRHNA and CDR2 SNTAGT. The CDR3 DNA is TGTGCCAGCAGTGCTCTAGCGGGAGCAACCGGGGAGCTGTTTTTT. This translates into CASSALAGATGELFF.

Regarding this clone: Within the sample, other DNA sequences also encode this same CDR3. The chain carries TRBV29-1 and TRBJ2-5; D perhaps matches TRBD1 (6 bases). CDR1 SQVTM and CDR2 ANQGSEA come from the germline V gene. This CDR3 comprises 12 residues. V was pared by 6 bases and J by 0 bases, with 8 bases between. CDR3 sequence reads: CSVRTDQETQYF. The CDR3 DNA reads TGCAGCGTACGGACAGACCAAGAGACCCAGTACTTC.

This sequence joins TRBV20-1 and TRBJ1-2; 7 positions match TRBD1. Germline values: CDR1 DFQATT, CDR2 SNEGSKA (reference sequence). The CDR3 runs to 11 residues. V lost 3 bases and J lost 8; bases outside the gene matches: 3. The CDR3: CSASGTEGYTF. The CDR3 DNA reads as TGCAGTGCTAGCGGGACAGAGGGCTACACCTTC.

Comment on this clone: One end of the junction does not line up with germline, which may come from a read error. This CDR3 is also generated by other DNA sequences in the sample. The chain uses TRBV7-3 and TRBJ1-1; a possible D gene is TRBD1 (6 bases). Germline CDR1 reads SGHTA; CDR2 reads FQGTGA. The CDR3 loop spans 15 amino acids. CDR3 loop: CASSPGQFWNTEAFF. CDR3 nucleotide sequence: TGTGCCAGCAGCCCCGGACAGTTCTGGAACACTGAAGCTTTCTTC. The full variable domain, rest sourced from reference TRBV7-3 and TRBJ1-1, is GAGVSQTPSNKVTEKGKYVELRCDPISGHTALYWYRQSLGQGPEFLIYFQGTGAADDSGLPNDRFFAVRPEGSVSTLKIQRTERGDSAVYLCASSPGQFWNTEAFFGQGTRLTVV.

The chain links TRBV28 to TRBJ2-1, with 9 positions matching TRBD2. V gave up 5 bases and J gave up 6 bases; unmatched junction bases: 5. CDR1 and CDR2 from the germline V gene are MDHEN and SYDVKM. This CDR3 is 14 amino acids long. CDR3 DNA: TGTGCCAGCAGTCCGGGACTAGCCCGCAATGAGCAGTTCTTC. Its translation is CASSPGLARNEQFF.

The CDR3 here is CAWTGTGGSDTQYF. In DNA form, the CDR3 reads TGTGCCTGGACCGGGACAGGGGGATCAGATACGCAGTATTTT. The chain has TRBV30 and TRBJ2-3; 11 bases are a match to TRBD1. Trimming took 4 bases from V and 4 from J; bases not matched to a gene: 4. The V gene's germline CDR1 is GTSNPN and CDR2 SVGIG (reference sequence). The CDR3 has 14 residues.

The chain combines TRBV19 with TRBJ1-5; D is unresolved. The CDR3 contains 15 residues. Germline V lookup: CDR1 LNHDA, CDR2 SQIVND (reference sequence). Trimming shortened V by 5 bases and J by 2 bases, and 13 bases separated the two germline ends. The CDR3 protein is CASSWELGGNQPQHF. CDR3 DNA: TGTGCCAGTAGTTGGGAGCTTGGGGGCAATCAGCCCCAGCATTTT.

The V call is TRBV28, the J call TRBJ2-3; 7 bases match TRBD2. V shed 5 bases, J shed 14 bases, and the junction held 13 bases outside the gene matches. CDR1 is MDHEN and CDR2 is SYDVKM in the germline V gene. This CDR3 is 13 amino acids long. CDR3 residues: CASSKRGRALAYF. The CDR3 DNA sequence: TGTGCCAGCAGTAAGCGGGGCAGGGCGCTGGCGTATTTT.

The V and J genes are TRBV2 and TRBJ2-3; TRBD2 matches 11 bases. This CDR3 spans 16 amino acids. The germline V gene has CDR1 SNHLY and CDR2 FYNNEI. V dropped 7 bases and J dropped 3; count of bases not matched to a gene: 9. CDR3 in amino acids: CASMAVRTSGTDTQYF. The CDR3 bases are TGTGCCAGCATGGCGGTTCGGACTAGCGGGACAGATACGCAGTATTTT.

V gene TRBV6-1 combines with J gene TRBJ2-2; weak D call: TRBD2 (6 bases). V shed 0 bases and J shed 8 bases, with 19 bases lying between them. The V gene's germline CDR1 is MNHNS and CDR2 SASEGT. The CDR3 runs to 17 residues. In DNA, the CDR3 is TGTGCCAGCAGTGAAGCCCGGGACTCCCTTTTCGGGGGGGAGCTGTTTTTT. This gives the protein CASSEARDSLFGGELFF.

CDR3: CASSLQGARFKSYF. The CDR3 nucleotides read TGTGCCAGCAGTTTGCAGGGGGCGCGATTTAAGTCGTATTTT. The chain uses TRBV28 and TRBJ2-3, with TRBD1 matching over 8 bases. Trimming took 3 bases from V and 14 from J; bases not matched to a gene: 13. Germline-derived CDR1 and CDR2 are MDHEN and SYDVKM. The length of the CDR3 is 14 residues.

The chain carries TRBV6-1 and TRBJ2-5, with 14 bases matching TRBD2. The end of the DNA aligns better with TRBJ2-7, so the J call may be wrong. Germline loops: CDR1 MNHNS, CDR2 SASEGT. The CDR3 runs to 16 residues. CDR3 loop: CASSGLAGGISYEQYF. CDR3 DNA: TGTGCCAGCAGTGGACTAGCGGGAGGGATCTCCTACGAGCAGTACTTC.

The chain joins TRBV7-8 to TRBJ1-2, with 10 nucleotides matching TRBD1. The germline CDR1 and CDR2 sequences are SGHVS and FQNEAQ. J lost 2 bases, V lost 0 bases, and 15 bases had no gene match. The CDR3 runs to 20 residues. CDR3 sequence: CASSLAVFRGTGAVNYGYTF. The CDR3 DNA reads TGTGCCAGCAGCTTAGCGGTTTTTCGGGGGACAGGGGCTGTGAACTATGGCTACACCTTC.

The chain recombines TRBV2 with TRBJ1-2; D uncertain. V shed 4 bases and J shed 8 bases, with 11 bases lying between them. The germline V gene encodes CDR1 SNHLY and CDR2 FYNNEI. CDR3 length: 12 amino acids. The CDR3 DNA is TGTGCCAGCAGTGCGAGCGTAAGCGGCTACACCTTC. It yields the protein CASSASVSGYTF.

The chain recombines TRBV6-6 with TRBJ2-2; D uncertain. Germline-derived CDR1 and CDR2 are MNHNY and SVGAGI (reference sequence). The CDR3 runs to 15 residues. V was shortened by 6 bases and J by 0 bases, with 11 bases between the two germline ends. CDR3 loop: CASSPTASNTGELFF. The CDR3 nucleotides are TGTGCCAGCAGCCCCACAGCCTCGAACACCGGGGAGCTGTTTTTT.

This chain connects TRBV5-1 to TRBJ2-1, with TRBD2 as a possible D gene (5 bases). Per germline, CDR1 SGHRS and CDR2 YFSETQ. V lost 3 bases to trimming and J lost 8 bases, with 15 bases between them. CDR3 length: 14 amino acids. In nucleotides, the CDR3 is TGCGCCAGCAGCTATACCGGGGTGGAACATGAGCAGTTCTTC. Residues: CASSYTGVEHEQFF. The whole variable domain, filled in from reference TRBV5-1 and TRBJ2-1, reads KAGVTQTPRYLIKTRGQQVTLSCSPISGHRSVSWYQQTPGQGLQFLFEYFSETQRNKGNFPGRFSGRQFSNSRSEMNVSTLELGDSALYLCASSYTGVEHEQFFGPGTRLTVL.

The chain couples TRBV5-6 to TRBJ2-1, with TRBD2 matching 13 bases. This CDR3 has 17 residues. The V segment lost 4 bases and the J segment 5 bases; nucleotides outside the gene matches: 9. The germline CDR1 and CDR2 sequences are SGHDT and YYEEEE. CDR3 loop: CASSPWTSGRWDNEQFF. The CDR3 DNA reads as TGTGCCAGCAGCCCGTGGACTAGCGGGAGATGGGACAATGAGCAGTTCTTC.

The chain carries TRBV9 and TRBJ2-7; 7 bases line up with TRBD2. The length of the CDR3 is 13 residues. Germline CDR1 SGDLS, CDR2 YYNGEE. With 4 bases clipped from V and 6 bases from J, the junction kept 7 bases outside the gene matches. As DNA, the CDR3 is TGTGCCAGCAGCCCGCGGACTAGAGGCGAGCAGTACTTC. Residues: CASSPRTRGEQYF.

This sequence joins TRBV2 and TRBJ2-5; 11 bases agree with TRBD2. This CDR3 contains 18 residues. The J segment lost 5 bases and the V segment lost 9 bases, leaving 20 bases of the junction unmatched. CDR1 and CDR2 (germline): SNHLY, FYNNEI. CDR3 residues: CARGGVPGLADLGETQYF. In nucleotides, the CDR3 is TGTGCCAGAGGGGGGGTCCCGGGACTAGCGGACCTGGGGGAGACCCAGTACTTC. The full variable domain, with the rest looked up from reference TRBV2 and TRBJ2-5, is EPEVTQTPSHQVTQMGQEVILRCVPISNHLYFYWYRQILGQKVEFLVSFYNNEISEKSEIFDDQFSVERPDGSNFTLKIRSTKLEDSAMYFCARGGVPGLADLGETQYFGPGTRLLVL.

With respect to this clone: One junction end does not reproduce the germline sequence, and a read error may be involved. The rearrangement links TRBV6-1 to TRBJ2-5; D might be TRBD1 (6 bases). This CDR3 is built from 13 residues. Germline-derived CDR1 and CDR2 are MNHNS and SASEGT. The CDR3 sequence: CAGSAQGQETQYF. CDR3 DNA: TGTGCCGGCAGTGCACAGGGACAAGAGACCCAGTACTTC.

The chain recombines TRBV28 with TRBJ2-3; 7 positions agree with TRBD1. This CDR3 contains 16 residues. V was clipped by 6 bases and J by 0 bases; unmatched bases: 9. Germline lookup yields CDR1 MDHEN and CDR2 SYDVKM. The CDR3: CASRGDRELSTDTQYF. The CDR3 DNA is TGTGCCAGCAGGGGCGACAGGGAGTTAAGCACAGATACGCAGTATTTT.

This chain joins TRBV5-1 and TRBJ2-2; D is perhaps TRBD2 (6 bases). V was trimmed by 1 base and J by 5 bases, leaving 15 bases between them. CDR1 is SGHRS, CDR2 YFSETQ, per germline. The CDR3 loop spans 16 amino acids. In DNA, the CDR3 is TGCGCCAGCAGCTTGCGCTTGGCGGGAACTACCGGGGAGCTGTTTTTT. Translating gives CASSLRLAGTTGELFF.

V is TRBV28 and J is TRBJ2-2, with 7 bases fitting TRBD2. There are 15 residues in the CDR3. Germline V gene lookup returns CDR1 MDHEN and CDR2 SYDVKM. The trim removed 3 bases at V and 4 bases at J, leaving 5 bases unmatched. The CDR3 reads CASSLWRESTGELFF. The CDR3 region has the DNA TGTGCCAGCAGTTTGTGGCGGGAGAGCACCGGGGAGCTGTTTTTT.

The gene calls are TRBV14 and TRBJ2-5; 10 bases are a match to TRBD1. The DNA end is a closer match to TRBJ2-7, so the J assignment may be wrong. The germline V gene encodes CDR1 SGHDN and CDR2 FVKESK. The CDR3 runs to 16 residues. The CDR3 spells CASSHGGGQGSYEQYF. In DNA form, the CDR3 reads TGTGCCAGCAGCCACGGGGGGGGACAGGGGTCCTACGAGCAGTACTTC.

The chain carries TRBV28 and TRBJ1-2, with D tentatively TRBD1 (6 bases). Trimming shortened V by 6 bases and J by 3 bases, and 14 bases separated the two germline ends. The CDR3 has 14 amino acids. Per germline, CDR1 MDHEN and CDR2 SYDVKM. The CDR3 loop reads CASSSHRVHYGYTF. CDR3 sequence (DNA): TGTGCCAGCAGCTCCCACAGGGTTCACTATGGCTACACCTTC.

The V gene is TRBV6-5, the J gene TRBJ1-5; D unresolved. This CDR3 is built from 13 residues. Germline V gene data show CDR1 as MNHEY and CDR2 as SVGAGI. V gave up 7 bases and J gave up 2 bases, with 9 bases separating them. CDR3 sequence (DNA): TGTGCCAGCAAGGGAGGTGGCAATCAGCCCCAGCATTTT. Its protein product is CASKGGGNQPQHF.

CDR3 bases: TGTGCCAGCAGATCCCCGAGAAGCGGGACACCCCTCCACTTT. Protein product: CASRSPRSGTPLHF. V gene TRBV6-5 combines with J gene TRBJ1-6, with unresolved D. This CDR3 has 14 amino acids. Germline V gene sequence: CDR1 MNHEY, CDR2 SVGAGI. V was shortened by 6 bases and J by 11 bases, with 17 bases between the two germline ends.

As regards this clone: This CDR3 is also generated by other DNA sequences in the sample. This chain uses TRBV5-1 with TRBJ2-1; D might be TRBD2 (5 bases). The CDR3 runs to 15 residues. Germline V gives CDR1 SGHRS, CDR2 YFSETQ. V lost 4 bases and J 0 bases, leaving 11 bases between the germline ends. The CDR3 sequence: CASSPSGSSYNEQFF. The CDR3 DNA follows: TGCGCCAGCAGCCCATCGGGGAGCTCCTACAATGAGCAGTTCTTC.